The clone carrying this TCR beta chain appeared once. TCRdb keeps only in-frame clones here, not all; method: immunoSEQ multiplex PCR. Among 200,000 to 250,000 clones listed, over 75% were seen once. This sample is part of a study of blood T cell repertoires in COVID-19. The sample consisted of peripheral blood. This clonotype was sampled from a man between 35 and 55 years old with active or convalescent COVID-19.

Here the CDR3 DNA reads TGTGCCAGCAAAGATGAATCGGGTAATCAGCCCCAGCATTTT. It specifies CASKDESGNQPQHF. The chain carries TRBV2 and TRBJ1-5; D unresolved. This CDR3 is built from 14 residues. The germline V and J ends were trimmed by 7 bases and 4 bases, with 14 bases remaining between them. Per the germline V gene, CDR1 is SNHLY and CDR2 is FYNNEI.